This T cell receptor (beta chain) was found in a study of regulatory T cells in long-lasting Graves disease (dated by TCRdb to the early 2020s). Concerning the study at large: Newly diagnosed Graves' disease patients had taken antithyroid drugs for less than 3 months. This study used TCR sequencing and RNA sequencing of peripheral blood to compare persistent Graves' disease patients against newly diagnosed Graves' disease patients. The study took place in China and was registered as a clinical trial. TCR sequencing covered 13 persistent and approximately 20 newly diagnosed Graves' disease patients, 33 samples in total. The full study reports these points: TRBV28, TRBJ1-2 and TRBJ2-5 were preferentially used in persistent disease, while TRBV20-1 and TRBJ2-1 were favored in newly diagnosed disease. Lower TCR Shannon entropy and fewer highly expanded clones were observed in persistent Graves' disease patients than in newly diagnosed patients, which suggested clonal expansion. More public clonotypes were shared among persistent patients (roughly 2,700) than among newly diagnosed patients (roughly 1,000). Only peripheral blood was studied, because thyroid tissue, the primary lesion, was inaccessible. Sequencing and analysis were limited to the TCR beta chain. As a limitation, the authors acknowledged that the small sample size may reduce accuracy.

Per the publication, the time point label means: newly diagnosed GD, antithyroid drugs for less than 3 months. RNA was extracted from PBMCs in TRIzol for both TCR sequencing and RNA sequencing. Graves' disease was diagnosed according to American Thyroid Association guidelines. Recruitment of patients was carried out at an endocrinology department in Xi'an, China. Each patient gave approximately 9 milliliters of peripheral blood, collected in an EDTA anticoagulant tube. Ficoll Paque Plus density gradient separation was used to isolate PBMCs, and no further T cell sorting was done. An Agilent 2100 Bioanalyzer and agarose gel were used to check RNA quality, while a NanoDrop 2000 measured RNA concentration. Libraries were made using multiplex PCR. The run used an Illumina HiSeq 4000. iRepertoire HTBI primers and Arm-PCR amplification of CDR3 regions were used to construct TCR beta libraries. Before sequencing, the PCR products underwent gel purification. As for how the authors treated the data: Gene usage analysis of CDR3 amino acid clonotypes relied on the 55 to 80 TRBV and 15 or so TRBJ segments identified across samples. COPE and FqMerger were used to merge the filtered high-quality paired reads into contigs. BLAST was used to align contigs to IMGT TRBV, TRBD and TRBJ reference genes, with CDR3 defined following IMGT. Any clonotype with a frequency above 0.1% was counted as a highly expanded clone. Repertoire diversity was measured by Shannon entropy, and V-J evenness by the Gini coefficient. Public clonotypes were defined as clonotypes shared by more than one individual. TCRdb trimmed public reads at Q25 via fastp, called clones via MiXCR and kept in-frame beta chains. Each entry merges the rows of one CDR3 protein and shows their most common DNA and genes. TCRdb assigned the V and J calls; the authors' analysis was not used. This sample holds 600,000 to 650,000 distinct CDR3 sequences; 16% were observed only once. The ten largest account for 18% of the sample.

This clonotype has at least ten counts. No cognate antigen has been identified for it. No base qualities exist here, and no much larger clone lies one base off it. The V end loses 1 base and the J end loses 2 bases, and a stretch of 8 bases separates them. The CDR3 holds 14 amino acids from the cysteine to the phenylalanine. CDR3 DNA is the only sequence kept; it has 42 bases, read in frame from the first base. Looking up the germline V gene (reference sequence) yields CDR1 SEHNR and CDR2 FQNEAQ. This sample also belongs to another study, concerning T cells in Graves' hyperthyroidism and ophthalmopathy. As the second study states: Graves' hyperthyroidism was defined as stable when no progression to ophthalmopathy occurred over 18 months of follow-up. The hyperthyroidism patients were between 18 and 65 years old and newly diagnosed, with a disease duration of less than 2 months. Any patient with an uncontrolled infection, another autoimmune disease, pregnancy or lactation was excluded. Diagnoses were established on the basis of clinical symptoms, serum thyroxine and TRAb, thyroid ultrasound, and orbital computed tomography. For the first round of RT-PCR on the TCR CDR3, the HTBI primer set was used together with the Qiagen OneStep RT-PCR kit. Most expanded thyroid clonotypes (frequency above 0.001) were also detected in blood, suggesting blood repertoires may reflect thyroid immune responses. A 13 V-J signature model separated ophthalmopathy from stable hyperthyroidism, with around 88% sensitivity and around 84% specificity in cross-validation and 80%/75% in testing. During validation, the model predicted progression to ophthalmopathy a median of around 6 months ahead of onset, with almost 71% sensitivity and 72.22% specificity. TCR V-J signatures able to tell the groups apart were searched for in a discovery cohort of 90 to 100 patients, of whom approximately 40 had Graves' ophthalmopathy and roughly 59 had stable Graves' hyperthyroidism. Prospective prediction of ophthalmopathy was tested in an independent validation cohort of approximately 19 hyperthyroidism patients and around 16 patients who later progressed to ophthalmopathy. The 75 to 100 discovery patients were randomly split 7:3 into training and test sets. The study also compared thyroid tissue and blood T-cell repertoires from a handful of Graves' hyperthyroidism patients. After blood sampling, hyperthyroidism patients were treated with methimazole at a starting dose of 30 mg daily, and ophthalmopathy patients were treated with high-dose intravenous methylprednisolone. Libraries were constructed in a second round of multiplex PCR, after which size selection and purification were performed. Sequencing of the libraries was done on an Illumina HiSeq2000 using paired-end 100 bp reads. SOAPnuke was used to process the raw data, throwing out any read that contained adapters or uncalled bases, had a mean Phred below 15, or lacked an exact constant-primer or identifier match. COPE v1.2.5 was used to merge high-quality paired reads, and clonotypes were defined as unique nucleotide sequences. MiTCR v1.1 was used to align the clonotypes against IMGT TRBV, TRBD and TRBJ reference segments. The analysis was restricted to V-J combinations with a frequency above 0.0001, which together covered about 99% of the repertoires. The TCS score was defined as the ratio of F50 (clonal expansion) to E x V (chaos), calculated using BLOSUM62-based TCRdist between CDR3 peptides within each V-J. Welch's t-statistics and random forest reduced 500 to 650 V-J features to about 12, which were used in a naive Bayes classifier (R e1071). No statistical method was used to fix the sample size in advance, and group allocation was not hidden from the investigators. TCR Vbeta CDR3 sequencing of 130 to 150 peripheral blood samples (about 45 ophthalmopathy, under 80 hyperthyroidism and around 17 progressor patients) is reported in the paper.

The chain uses TRBV7-9 and TRBJ1-2; the D gene assignment is ambiguous. The source was peripheral blood mononuclear cells (PBMCs), collected at new diagnosis, from a patient treated with antithyroid drugs. The TCR originated in a woman under 40 with Graves disease. Donor details come from another sample of the same person, matched by shared clones. In nucleotide form, the sequence is TGTGCCAGCAGCTTAGGGGAACCCAACTATGGCTACACCTTC. Translation gives CASSLGEPNYGYTF. With the portions outside the CDR3 filled from the reference TRBV7-9 and TRBJ1-2 genes, the complete variable region becomes DTGVSQNPRHKITKRGQNVTFRCDPISEHNRLYWYRQTLGQGPEFLTYFQNEAQLEKSRLLSDRFSAERPKGSFSTLEIQRTEQGDSAMYLCASSLGEPNYGYTFGSGTRLTVV.